This T cell receptor beta chain was captured by sequencing in a study of blood T cell repertoires in COVID-19. Study background: The United States, Italy and Spain supplied acute and convalescent COVID-19 samples.

Trimming removed 5 bases from V and 6 bases from J; junction bases left unmatched: 6. The length of the CDR3 is 14 residues. Germline-derived CDR1 and CDR2 are SGHTA and FQGNSA. Authors' data handling: Nucleated cell counts were estimated from reference gene primer amplification. Assay: immunoSEQ multiplex PCR; the TCRdb copy retains only in-frame clones and omits some. D and trimming were read from the DNA, whereas the V and J calls and clone size are those reported in that table. The table records about 260,000 clones, 86% of them present only once. This receptor was taken from a man in his forties who had recovered from COVID-19. Source material: peripheral blood. The rearrangement links TRBV7-2 to TRBJ2-2; 7 nucleotides agree with TRBD2. CDR3 DNA sequence: TGTGCCAGCAGCCCCGCCCGGGGGGCCGGGGAGCTGTTTTTT. Amino acid sequence: CASSPARGAGELFF.